This record looks at one T cell receptor (beta chain) sequence and its context. This clonotype was detected a few times. Which antigen it targets is not known. No much larger clone exists at a distance of one base, and base qualities are not known. The data were obtained in a study of post-analysis software for immune sequencing data (dated by TCRdb to the mid-2010s). The study in broad terms: Disease courses on record covered relapsing-remitting, secondary progressive and progressive-relapsing multiple sclerosis, though some patients had no subtype annotation. The multiple sclerosis patient repertoires were compared with ten to eleven previously published healthy control repertoires from donors aged roughly 6 to 27 years. A subset of samples was prepared in parallel using single-end sample barcoding, then pooled and co-amplified after Illumina adapter ligation.

General conclusions and limits of the study: The multiple sclerosis patient group was slightly younger than the control group. When samples were clustered directly using the F measure, samples prepared in the same batch co-clustered strongly, which prompted a batch-effect correction. Multiple sclerosis patients had significantly lower normalized Chao1 diversity than controls, a result that suggests substantial peripheral T-cell clonal expansion. Roughly 5 TRBV segments, including TRBV5-6, TRBV5-1 and TRBV20-1, were significantly more frequent in patients than controls.

The protocol used for the library was PCR. These reads were obtained on an Illumina HiSeq 2500. Unique molecular identifiers were incorporated into TCR beta cDNA libraries to reduce PCR and sequencing biases. Every 1 to 10 million input T cells yielded 500,000 or so cDNA molecules, meaning each molecule approximated one T cell. The patient libraries were prepared and sequenced with the same protocol used for the earlier healthy control dataset. Within a given batch, samples were prepared together, multiplexed and sequenced on the same HiSeq lane. Regarding the original processing steps: Raw barcoded reads were processed with MIGEC, and single-read molecular identifier groups were discarded before consensus assembly and CDR3 extraction. Clonotype tables were post-analysed with VDJtools, and diversity was normalized by down-sampling all datasets to the smallest sample size. In repertoire overlap clustering, CDR3 amino acid sequences, but not nucleotide sequences, were matched to correct batch-related cross-sample contamination. TCRdb's own reprocessing of the public reads used fastp at Q25 and MiXCR and kept productive beta chains. Rows are combined by CDR3 protein, so each entry shows the most common genes and DNA. Here the V and J calls rest on TCRdb's processing, not on the authors' analysis. Present in this sample are a few hundred thousand distinct CDR3 sequences, about a third of which were seen just once. Under 15% of the sample belongs to the ten largest clones.

To demonstrate the VDJtools post-analysis software, the study profiled TCR beta repertoires from the peripheral blood of about a dozen young patients with multiple sclerosis. The multiple sclerosis patients were children and adolescents ranging in age from roughly 6 to 15 years. V loses 3 bases at its end and J loses 4 bases; junction bases beyond the gene matches: 12. The germline V gene (reference sequence) yields DFQATT for CDR1 and SNEGSKA for CDR2. The CDR3 measures 16 amino acids from cysteine to phenylalanine. Only CDR3 DNA remains: 48 bases, in frame from the first base. The sample consisted of blood. This clonotype originated in a girl under 18 with multiple sclerosis. The V and J genes are TRBV20-1 and TRBJ1-2; 9 junctional bases match TRBD1. Here the CDR3 is given as CSASLIRDRASYGYTF. The bases read TGCAGTGCTAGCCTGATCCGGGACAGGGCCTCCTATGGCTACACCTTC.